This T cell receptor (beta chain) was identified during a study of T cells in Graves' hyperthyroidism and ophthalmopathy. Study summary: Specimen type is peripheral blood, collected at initial diagnosis prior to any treatment.

There were TCR beta CDR3 regions amplified from RNA transcripts. The TCR CDR3 was amplified in a first-round RT-PCR using the HTBI primer set. TCRdb recomputed calls from the multiplex PCR reads with MiXCR, one row per CDR3 protein. The data hold some 180,000 distinct CDR3 sequences, with roughly 17% observed a single time. Germline-derived CDR1 and CDR2 are MRHNA and SNTAGT. With 0 bases clipped from V and 2 bases from J, the junction kept 11 bases outside the gene matches. CDR3 length equals 19 residues. Study observations and caveats: From stable hyperthyroidism, ophthalmopathy was set apart by a 13 V-J model.

This clonotype occurred a few times. Antigen unknown. This clonotype was sampled from a woman between 50 and 59 years old with Graves' hyperthyroidism. The V and J genes are TRBV6-4 and TRBJ2-1; 9 nucleotides agree with TRBD2. Input material: blood. The CDR3 loop reads CASSDSGLANSGTYNEQFF. CDR3 nucleotide sequence: TGTGCCAGCAGTGACTCCGGACTAGCGAATAGCGGTACCTACAATGAGCAGTTCTTC.